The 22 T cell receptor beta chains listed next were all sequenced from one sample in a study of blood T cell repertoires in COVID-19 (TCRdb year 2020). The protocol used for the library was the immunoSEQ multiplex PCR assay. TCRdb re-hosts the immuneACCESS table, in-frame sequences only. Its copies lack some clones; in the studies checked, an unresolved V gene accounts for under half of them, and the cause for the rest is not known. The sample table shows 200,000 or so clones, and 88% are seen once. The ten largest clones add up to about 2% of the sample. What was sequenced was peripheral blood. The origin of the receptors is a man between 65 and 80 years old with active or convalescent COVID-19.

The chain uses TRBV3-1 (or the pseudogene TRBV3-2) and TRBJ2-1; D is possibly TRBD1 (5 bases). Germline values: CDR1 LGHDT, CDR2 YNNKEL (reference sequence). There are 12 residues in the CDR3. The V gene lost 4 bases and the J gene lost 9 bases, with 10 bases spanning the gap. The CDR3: CASSREGVEQFF. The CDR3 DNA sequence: TGTGCCAGCAGCCGAGAAGGGGTTGAGCAGTTCTTC.

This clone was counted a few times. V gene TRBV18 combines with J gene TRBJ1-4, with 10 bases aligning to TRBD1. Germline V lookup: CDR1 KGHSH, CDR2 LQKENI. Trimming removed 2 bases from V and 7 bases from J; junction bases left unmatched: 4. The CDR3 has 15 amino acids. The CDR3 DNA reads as TGTGCCAGCTCACCAAGGACAGGGGGAGGTGAAAAACTGTTTTTT. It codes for CASSPRTGGGEKLFF.

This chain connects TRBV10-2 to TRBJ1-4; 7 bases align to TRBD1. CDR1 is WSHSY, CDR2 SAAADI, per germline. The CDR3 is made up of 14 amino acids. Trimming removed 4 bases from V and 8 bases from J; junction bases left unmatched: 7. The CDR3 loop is CASSVRGGWEKLFF. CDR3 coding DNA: TGCGCCAGCAGTGTCAGAGGGGGCTGGGAAAAACTGTTTTTT.

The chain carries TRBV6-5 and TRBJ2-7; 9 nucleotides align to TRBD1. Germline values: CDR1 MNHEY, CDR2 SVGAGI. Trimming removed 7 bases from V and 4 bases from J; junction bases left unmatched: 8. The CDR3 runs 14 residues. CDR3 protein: CASKQTGGGYEQYF. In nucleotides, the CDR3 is TGTGCCAGCAAACAAACAGGGGGCGGGTACGAGCAGTACTTC.

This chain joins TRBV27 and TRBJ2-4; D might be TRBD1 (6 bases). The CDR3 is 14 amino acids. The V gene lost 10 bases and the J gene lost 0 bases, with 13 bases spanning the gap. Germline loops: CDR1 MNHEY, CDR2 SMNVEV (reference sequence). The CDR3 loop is CATSQGIAKNIQYF. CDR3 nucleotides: TGTGCCACCTCCCAGGGGATAGCCAAAAACATTCAGTACTTC.

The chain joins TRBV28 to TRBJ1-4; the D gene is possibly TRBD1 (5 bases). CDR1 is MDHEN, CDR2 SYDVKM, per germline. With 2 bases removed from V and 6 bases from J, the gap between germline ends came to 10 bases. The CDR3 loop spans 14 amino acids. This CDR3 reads CASSLQGRDEKLFF. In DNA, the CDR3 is TGTGCCAGCAGTTTACAGGGTAGGGATGAAAAACTGTTTTTT. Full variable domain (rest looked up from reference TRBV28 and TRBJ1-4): DVKVTQSSRYLVKRTGEKVFLECVQDMDHENMFWYRQDPGLGLRLIYFSYDVKMKEKGDIPEGYSVSREKKERFSLILESASTNQTSMYLCASSLQGRDEKLFFGSGTQLSVL.

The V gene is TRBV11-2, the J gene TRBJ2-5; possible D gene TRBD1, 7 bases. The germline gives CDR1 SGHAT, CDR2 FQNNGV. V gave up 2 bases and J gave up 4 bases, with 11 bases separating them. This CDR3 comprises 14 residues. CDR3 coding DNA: TGTGCCAGCAGCTTATGGCAGGGGGGAGAGACCCAGTACTTC. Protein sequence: CASSLWQGGETQYF.

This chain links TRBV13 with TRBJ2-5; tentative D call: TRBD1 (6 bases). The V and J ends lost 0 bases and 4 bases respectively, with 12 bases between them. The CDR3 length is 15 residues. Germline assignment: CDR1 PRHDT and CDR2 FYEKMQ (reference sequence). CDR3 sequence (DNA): TGTGCCAGCAGCTTAGGGTCAGGGGTGGCAGAGACCCAGTACTTC. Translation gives CASSLGSGVAETQYF.

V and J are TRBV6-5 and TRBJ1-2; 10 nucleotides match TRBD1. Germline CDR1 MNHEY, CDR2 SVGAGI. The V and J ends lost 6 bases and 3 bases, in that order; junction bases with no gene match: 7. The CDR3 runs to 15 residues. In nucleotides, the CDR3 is TGTGCCAGCAGGGACAGGGGGGTAGGGTACTATGGCTACACCTTC. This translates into CASRDRGVGYYGYTF.

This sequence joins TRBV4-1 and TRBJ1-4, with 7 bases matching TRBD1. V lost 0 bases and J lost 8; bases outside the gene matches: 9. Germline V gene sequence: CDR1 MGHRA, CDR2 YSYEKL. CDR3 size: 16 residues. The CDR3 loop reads CASSQDWRGRGEKLFF. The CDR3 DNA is TGCGCCAGCAGCCAAGACTGGAGGGGGCGAGGCGAAAAACTGTTTTTT.

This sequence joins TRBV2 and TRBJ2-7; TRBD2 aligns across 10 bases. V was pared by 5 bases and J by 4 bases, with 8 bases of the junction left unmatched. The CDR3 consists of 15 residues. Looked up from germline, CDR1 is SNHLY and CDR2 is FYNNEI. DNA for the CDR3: TGTGCCAGCAGTTGGGGTAGCGGGAGGATGTACGAGCAGTACTTC. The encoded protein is CASSWGSGRMYEQYF.

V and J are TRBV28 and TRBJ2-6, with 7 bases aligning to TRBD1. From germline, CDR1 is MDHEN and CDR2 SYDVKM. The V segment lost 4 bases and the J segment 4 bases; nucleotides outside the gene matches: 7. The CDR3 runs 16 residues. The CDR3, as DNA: TGTGCCAGCAGTTCGCCGACAGGGTTCGGGGCCAACGTCCTGACTTTC. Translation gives CASSSPTGFGANVLTF. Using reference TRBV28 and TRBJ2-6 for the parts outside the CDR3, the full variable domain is DVKVTQSSRYLVKRTGEKVFLECVQDMDHENMFWYRQDPGLGLRLIYFSYDVKMKEKGDIPEGYSVSREKKERFSLILESASTNQTSMYLCASSSPTGFGANVLTFGAGSRLTVL.

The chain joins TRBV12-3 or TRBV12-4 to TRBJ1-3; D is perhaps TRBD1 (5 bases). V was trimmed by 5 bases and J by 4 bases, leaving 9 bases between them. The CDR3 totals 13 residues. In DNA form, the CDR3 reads TGTGCCAGCAGTCCGGGGGAGGGAAACACCATATATTTT. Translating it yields CASSPGEGNTIYF.

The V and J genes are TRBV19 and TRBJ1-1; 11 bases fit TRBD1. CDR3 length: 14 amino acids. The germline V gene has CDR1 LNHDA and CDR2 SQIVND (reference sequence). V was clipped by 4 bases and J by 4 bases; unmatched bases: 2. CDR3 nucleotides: TGTGCCAGTAGTACCGGGACAGGGGGCACTGAAGCTTTCTTT. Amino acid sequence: CASSTGTGGTEAFF.

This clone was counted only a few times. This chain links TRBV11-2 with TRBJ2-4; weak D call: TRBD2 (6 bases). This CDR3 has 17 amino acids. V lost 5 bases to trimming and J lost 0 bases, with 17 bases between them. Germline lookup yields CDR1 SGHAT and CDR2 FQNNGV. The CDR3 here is CASSMQGGGLAKNIQYF. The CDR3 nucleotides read TGTGCCAGCAGCATGCAGGGAGGCGGACTAGCCAAAAACATTCAGTACTTC.

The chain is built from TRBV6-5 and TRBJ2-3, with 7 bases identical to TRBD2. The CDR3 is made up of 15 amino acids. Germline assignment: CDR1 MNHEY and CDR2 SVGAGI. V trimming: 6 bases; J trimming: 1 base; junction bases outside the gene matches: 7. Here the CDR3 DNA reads TGTGCCAGCAGAATGGGAGGGGACGGCACAGATACGCAGTATTTT. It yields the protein CASRMGGDGTDTQYF.

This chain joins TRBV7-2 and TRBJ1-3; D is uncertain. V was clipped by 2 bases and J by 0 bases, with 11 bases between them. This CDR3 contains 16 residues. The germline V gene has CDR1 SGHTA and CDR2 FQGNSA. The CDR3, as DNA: TGTGCCAGCAGCTTAACGAGCGGCCCCTCTGGAAACACCATATATTTT. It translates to CASSLTSGPSGNTIYF.

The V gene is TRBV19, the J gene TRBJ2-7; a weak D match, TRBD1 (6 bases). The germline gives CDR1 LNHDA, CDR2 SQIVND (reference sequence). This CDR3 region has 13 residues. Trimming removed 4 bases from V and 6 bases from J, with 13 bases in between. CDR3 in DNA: TGTGCCAGTAGTACCCGAACACAGGGCGAGCAGTACTTC. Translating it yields CASSTRTQGEQYF.

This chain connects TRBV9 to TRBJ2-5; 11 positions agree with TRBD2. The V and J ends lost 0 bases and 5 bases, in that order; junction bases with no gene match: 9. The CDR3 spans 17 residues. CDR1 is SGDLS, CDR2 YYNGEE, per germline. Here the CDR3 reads CASSVDLAGGTRETQYF. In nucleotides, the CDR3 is TGTGCCAGCAGCGTAGATCTAGCGGGGGGCACCCGTGAGACCCAGTACTTC.

The DNA of the CDR3 is TGCAGCGTCCGACGATCGACAGGTAACACAGATACGCAGTATTTT. Encoded protein: CSVRRSTGNTDTQYF. V is TRBV29-1 and J is TRBJ2-3, with D perhaps matching TRBD1 (6 bases). Germline CDR1 and CDR2: SQVTM and ANQGSEA. The CDR3 runs to 15 residues. V was pared by 6 bases and J by 2 bases, with 18 bases between.

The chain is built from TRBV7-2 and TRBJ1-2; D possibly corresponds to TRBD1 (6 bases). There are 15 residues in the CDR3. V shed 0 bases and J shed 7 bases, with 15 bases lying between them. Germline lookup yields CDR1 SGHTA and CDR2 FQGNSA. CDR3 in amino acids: CASSLAGVNRVGYTF. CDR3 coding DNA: TGTGCCAGCAGCTTAGCGGGGGTGAACAGGGTTGGCTACACCTTC.

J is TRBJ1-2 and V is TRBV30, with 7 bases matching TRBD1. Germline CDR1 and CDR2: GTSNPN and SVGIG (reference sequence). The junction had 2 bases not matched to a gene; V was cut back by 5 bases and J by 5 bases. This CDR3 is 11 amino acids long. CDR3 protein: CAWGGQYGYTF. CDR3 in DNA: TGTGCCTGGGGGGGACAGTATGGCTACACCTTC. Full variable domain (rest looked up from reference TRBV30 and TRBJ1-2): SQTIHQWPATLVQPVGSPLSLECTVEGTSNPNLYWYRQAAGRGLQLLFYSVGIGQISSEVPQNLSASRPQDRQFILSSKKLLLSDSGFYLCAWGGQYGYTFGSGTRLTVV.